What follows are 18 T cell receptor beta chains derived from one specimen sequenced in a study of CD8+CD57+ T cells in acquired aplastic anemia. Selection for sequencing was limited to patients who had shown CD8+CD57+ cell expansion by flow cytometry. CDR3 and TCR beta VDJ profiling relied on a genomic DNA template. TCRdb re-called the reads through MiXCR, storing one row per CDR3 protein. Among 300,000 or so distinct CDR3 sequences, under 60% were seen once, and the ten largest hold 1.3%. Input material: sorted CD4+, CD8+, or CD8+CD57+ T cells (not recorded which) from PBMCs. Receptors were obtained from a human donor with aplastic anemia.

Here the CDR3 reads CATSDFGSGYTF. The CDR3 DNA sequence: TGTGCCACCAGTGATTTCGGTTCTGGCTACACCTTC. This chain connects TRBV24-1 to TRBJ1-2, with no clear D. Germline V gives CDR1 KGHDR, CDR2 SFDVKD. V was pared by 1 base and J by 7 bases, with 6 bases between. This CDR3 comprises 12 residues.

Ten or more counts support this clonotype. V gene TRBV19 combines with J gene TRBJ1-4; D is uncertain. The CDR3 has 12 amino acids. The germline CDR1 and CDR2 sequences are LNHDA and SQIVND (reference sequence). Deletions cut 6 bases from V and 7 bases from J, with 9 bases between. CDR3 sequence: CASRERTEKLFF. The CDR3 DNA sequence: TGTGCCAGTAGGGAGAGGACTGAAAAACTGTTTTTT.

The V call is TRBV14, the J call TRBJ1-3, with D perhaps matching TRBD1 (5 bases). CDR1 and CDR2 from the germline V gene are SGHDN and FVKESK. The ends were cut back, 1 base at V and 7 bases at J, with 8 bases in the middle. The CDR3 is 13 amino acids. The CDR3 is CASSQAGTNTIYF. The DNA of the CDR3 is TGTGCCAGCAGCCAAGCAGGGACGAACACCATATATTTT. Drawing the rest from reference TRBV14 and TRBJ1-3, the complete variable domain is EAGVTQFPSHSVIEKGQTVTLRCDPISGHDNLYWYRRVMGKEIKFLLHFVKESKQDESGMPNNRFLAERTGGTYSTLKVQPAELEDSGVYFCASSQAGTNTIYFGEGSWLTVV.

The V and J genes are TRBV7-9 and TRBJ1-1; 7 positions agree with TRBD1. This CDR3 is built from 15 residues. The J segment lost 2 bases and the V segment lost 3 bases, leaving 6 bases of the junction unmatched. Germline lookup yields CDR1 SEHNR and CDR2 FQNEAQ (reference sequence). As DNA, the CDR3 is TGTGCCAGCAGCTTCCCGGGACAGCTTAACACTGAAGCTTTCTTT. Amino acid sequence: CASSFPGQLNTEAFF. Full variable domain (remainder filled in from reference TRBV7-9 and TRBJ1-1): DTGVSQNPRHKITKRGQNVTFRCDPISEHNRLYWYRQTLGQGPEFLTYFQNEAQLEKSRLLSDRFSAERPKGSFSTLEIQRTEQGDSAMYLCASSFPGQLNTEAFFGQGTRLTVV.

This clonotype was detected ten times or more. The genes are TRBV12-3 or TRBV12-4 and TRBJ1-3; D gene ambiguous. Trimming shortened V by 3 bases and J by 0 bases, and 9 bases separated the two germline ends. CDR3 size: 15 residues. Here the CDR3 reads CASSFTASSGNTIYF. The CDR3 region has the DNA TGTGCCAGCAGTTTTACAGCCTCCTCTGGAAACACCATATATTTT.

This clonotype was recorded at least ten times. J is TRBJ2-5 and V is TRBV6-6; 10 nucleotides align to TRBD2. The CDR3 is made up of 15 amino acids. The V gene's germline CDR1 is MNHNY and CDR2 SVGAGI (reference sequence). V shed 3 bases, J shed 7 bases, and the junction held 8 bases outside the gene matches. CDR3 loop: CASSYPQRGGMTQYF. CDR3 sequence (DNA): TGTGCCAGCAGTTATCCCCAGCGGGGGGGCATGACCCAGTACTTC.

The chain carries TRBV2 and TRBJ1-4; D might be TRBD1 (5 bases). The length of the CDR3 is 15 residues. V was shortened by 6 bases and J by 1 base, with 12 bases between the two germline ends. The germline CDR1 and CDR2 sequences are SNHLY and FYNNEI. CDR3 protein: CASRDTGGTNEKLFF. The DNA of the CDR3 is TGTGCCAGCAGGGACACCGGGGGAACTAATGAAAAACTGTTTTTT.

This clonotype has only a few counts. The V call is TRBV2, the J call TRBJ1-2; a possible D gene is TRBD1 (6 bases). Germline V gene data show CDR1 as SNHLY and CDR2 as FYNNEI. V lost 5 bases and J lost 1, with 8 bases in between. CDR3 length equals 13 residues. CDR3 residues: CASSKDSNYGYTF. Here the CDR3 DNA reads TGTGCCAGCAGTAAGGACAGTAACTATGGCTACACCTTC.

This sequence joins TRBV11-1 and TRBJ1-2; D not certain. The germline CDR1 and CDR2 sequences are SGHAT and FQDESV (reference sequence). Trimming removed 5 bases from V and 8 bases from J, with 15 bases in between. This CDR3 has 13 residues. CDR3 sequence: CASSPQNGIGYTF. CDR3 coding DNA: TGTGCCAGCAGCCCCCAAAACGGGATCGGCTACACCTTC.

This chain joins TRBV27 and TRBJ1-2; D possibly corresponds to TRBD1 (5 bases). Trimming took off 6 bases at V and 6 bases at J, with 14 bases between the two ends. This CDR3 spans 13 amino acids. Germline V CDR1 and CDR2: MNHEY, SMNVEV (reference sequence). CDR3 sequence: CASRDGTQNGYTF. CDR3 nucleotide sequence: TGTGCCAGCAGGGACGGGACCCAAAATGGCTACACCTTC.

V is TRBV6-1 and J is TRBJ1-2; D might be TRBD1 (6 bases). The V gene lost 3 bases and the J gene lost 7 bases, with 12 bases spanning the gap. CDR3 size: 13 residues. CDR1 is MNHNS, CDR2 SASEGT, per germline. The CDR3 DNA follows: TGTGCCAGCAGTGAGGGGGGCAGGTTTGGCTACACCTTC. Translating it yields CASSEGGRFGYTF.

This clonotype was counted at least ten times. This chain joins TRBV20-1 and TRBJ2-7; possibly TRBD1 for D (5 bases). The CDR3 totals 15 residues. From germline, CDR1 is DFQATT and CDR2 SNEGSKA (reference sequence). V was trimmed by 3 bases and J by 0 bases, leaving 15 bases between them. The CDR3 nucleotides read TGCAGTGCTAGTGACGGACACGCCAACTCCTACGAGCAGTACTTC. Protein: CSASDGHANSYEQYF.

About this clonotype itself: Likely a read error: the CDR3 ends without its conserved phenylalanine or tryptophan. It is unclear where the CDR3 begins or ends on the DNA, so no DNA is shown, and the CDR3 is as TCRdb lists it. The chain is built from TRBV12-3 or TRBV12-4 and TRBJ1-2. The CDR3 totals 12 residues, both ends included. The CDR3 region is CASSLDGVWLAG.

This clonotype turned up a few times. This chain links TRBV5-8 with TRBJ1-6; 8 nucleotides align to TRBD1. After removal of 1 base from V and 11 bases from J, the junction contained 2 bases not matched to a gene. The CDR3 extends over 13 amino acids. Germline lookup yields CDR1 SGHTS and CDR2 YDEGEE. The CDR3 bases are TGTGCCAGCAGCTTGTACAGGGGGGCACCCCTCCACTTT. Its translation: CASSLYRGAPLHF.

This chain connects TRBV10-3 to TRBJ2-3, with 9 bases lining up with TRBD2. The germline V gene encodes CDR1 ENHRY and CDR2 SYGVKD. The CDR3 consists of 16 residues. V shed 4 bases, J shed 3 bases, and the junction held 8 bases outside the gene matches. The CDR3 bases are TGTGCCATCAGTGGACTGAGCGGGGGGACTACAGATACGCAGTATTTT. It translates to CAISGLSGGTTDTQYF.

Of note for this clonotype: A much larger clone differs from this one at a single base, so this may be a read error. This chain joins TRBV7-9 and TRBJ1-1; D unclear. There are 12 residues in the CDR3. Trimming took 0 bases from V and 8 from J, leaving 7 bases between them. Germline assignment: CDR1 SEHNR and CDR2 FQNEAQ (reference sequence). Written as DNA, the CDR3 is TGTGCCAGCAGCTTAGCGAGGGAAGAAGCTTTCTTT. Protein: CASSLAREEAFF. Complete variable domain (other parts from reference TRBV7-9 and TRBJ1-1): DTGVSQNPRHKITKRGQNVTFRCDPISEHNRLYWYRQTLGQGPEFLTYFQNEAQLEKSRLLSDRFSAERPKGSFSTLEIQRTEQGDSAMYLCASSLAREEAFFGQGTRLTVV.

This clonotype was seen a single time. For the CDR3, the DNA is TGTGCCAGCAGCCGGGGGGGTTACCTAACTGAGGAAGCTTTCTTT. This translates into CASSRGGYLTEEAFF. The chain recombines TRBV7-8 with TRBJ1-1; possible D gene TRBD1, 5 bases. The germline V gene encodes CDR1 SGHVS and CDR2 FQNEAQ. This CDR3 contains 15 residues. Trimming took off 5 bases at V and 8 bases at J, with 21 bases between the two ends.

This rearrangement joins TRBV19 to TRBJ1-1; D remains unclear. The V gene's germline CDR1 is LNHDA and CDR2 SQIVND (reference sequence). The V end lost 6 bases, the J end lost 11 bases, and 16 bases lay between the germline ends. The CDR3 consists of 12 residues. CDR3 amino acids: CASRDPGGGAFF. The CDR3 DNA reads TGTGCCAGTAGAGATCCCGGCGGTGGGGCTTTCTTT.